This T cell receptor (beta chain) was retrieved from a study of persistence of HIV-infected CD4 T cells. Study context: A median of approximately eight years of suppressive ART preceded sampling. Study-wide points: Bulk TCR data could not be restricted to HIV-1-infected CMV-responding cells.

About this clone: Its target is unknown.

Sequencing used immunoSEQ version 4 in survey mode. Here immunoSEQ multiplex PCR was the method, and the copy in TCRdb shows in-frame clones only, minus some. The data show some 21,000 clones, approximately 78% seen once. The stimulus was lysate of CMV-infected fibroblasts, about 11 ug/mL. Responding CD4+ T cells were sorted by upregulation of both CD40 ligand and CD69. Sequenced material: CD4+ T cells sorted from PBMCs after 18-hour stimulation, taken from a patient who received antiretroviral therapy. The origin of this receptor is an adult man with HIV who was CMV-seropositive.

The DNA of the CDR3 is TGCGCCAGCAGCCATGCCGAGGGAAGGAGCACAGATACGCAGTATTTT. Protein: CASSHAEGRSTDTQYF. The chain links TRBV4-1 to TRBJ2-3, with D possibly being TRBD2 (5 bases). The CDR3 runs 16 residues. Germline CDR1 reads MGHRA; CDR2 reads YSYEKL. Trimming pared 3 bases from V and 0 bases from J, leaving 13 bases between.